Listed below are T cell receptor beta chains from one sample, sequenced in a study of control samples from healthy donors and cancer patients. Profiling relied on immunoSEQ multiplex PCR, and the TCRdb table lists in-frame clones only, not all of them. The data show fewer than 200,000 clones, about 91% seen once. The sequenced sample consisted of blood. These receptors were obtained from a woman in her thirties in good health. Each CDR3 is given with its conserved first and last residue. A D gene is named only where the DNA matches it firmly. Size is omitted from some rows. Given values are once, few, many or a class for expanded clones.

v_gene: TRBV11-2; j_gene: TRBJ1-3; d_gene: TRBD1; abundance: -; CDR3nt: TGTGCCAGCAGCTTATCTTGGGACAGCATCTCTGGAAACACCATATATTTT; CDR3aa: CASSLSWDSISGNTIYF
v_gene: TRBV11-3; j_gene: TRBJ2-7; d_gene: TRBD1; abundance: few; CDR3nt: TGTGCCAGCAGCCCGGGACAGGGTCGCGAGCAGTACTTC; CDR3aa: CASSPGQGREQYF
v_gene: TRBV7-2; j_gene: TRBJ1-1; d_gene: -; abundance: -; CDR3nt: TGTGCCAGCAGGGAGACAGGGAACACTGAAGCTTTCTTT; CDR3aa: CASRETGNTEAFF
v_gene: TRBV9; j_gene: TRBJ2-1; d_gene: -; abundance: -; CDR3nt: TGTGCCAGCAGCGTAGATCGGGGGCGGAATGAGCAGTTCTTC; CDR3aa: CASSVDRGRNEQFF
v_gene: TRBV9; j_gene: TRBJ2-3; d_gene: -; abundance: -; CDR3nt: TGTGCCAGCAGCAAGGGCCCCGGCGCGGGGACAGATACGCAGTATTTT; CDR3aa: CASSKGPGAGTDTQYF
v_gene: TRBV28; j_gene: TRBJ1-4; d_gene: -; abundance: -; CDR3nt: TGTGCCAGCCGTTTTGGGAATGAAAAACTGTTTTTT; CDR3aa: CASRFGNEKLFF
v_gene: TRBV10-3; j_gene: TRBJ1-1; d_gene: -; abundance: -; CDR3nt: TGTGCCATCAGTGAGTCGTGGAACACTGAAGCTTTCTTT; CDR3aa: CAISESWNTEAFF
v_gene: TRBV3-1/TRBV3-2; j_gene: TRBJ1-6; d_gene: TRBD1; abundance: -; CDR3nt: TGTGCCAGCAGCGACCAGACAGGGGCCTTCTATAATTCACCCCTCCACTTT; CDR3aa: CASSDQTGAFYNSPLHF
v_gene: TRBV19; j_gene: TRBJ2-1; d_gene: -; abundance: -; CDR3nt: TGTGCCAGTAAAAGGGGTTCCGATGAGCAGTTCTTC; CDR3aa: CASKRGSDEQFF
v_gene: TRBV30; j_gene: TRBJ1-1; d_gene: -; abundance: -; CDR3nt: TGTGCCTGGAGTGTAATAGCTGGGGACACTGAAGCTTTCTTT; CDR3aa: CAWSVIAGDTEAFF
v_gene: TRBV5-6; j_gene: TRBJ2-3; d_gene: -; abundance: -; CDR3nt: TGTGCCAGCAACTTACGTTCCACAGATACGCAGTATTTT; CDR3aa: CASNLRSTDTQYF
v_gene: TRBV18; j_gene: TRBJ1-3; d_gene: -; abundance: -; CDR3nt: TGTGCCAGCTCACCACCGATGGAGGGTAAGTATTTT; CDR3aa: CASSPPMEGKYF
v_gene: TRBV3-1/TRBV3-2; j_gene: TRBJ2-3; d_gene: TRBD2; abundance: -; CDR3nt: TGTGCCAGCAGCCAAGGAAATAGCGGGGGGTCAGATACGCAGTATTTT; CDR3aa: CASSQGNSGGSDTQYF
v_gene: TRBV12-5; j_gene: TRBJ2-5; d_gene: TRBD2; abundance: -; CDR3nt: TGTGCTAGTGGTTCCAGCGGGGGGGCGGAGACCCAGTACTTC; CDR3aa: CASGSSGGAETQYF
v_gene: TRBV27; j_gene: TRBJ1-1; d_gene: -; abundance: -; CDR3nt: TGTGCCAGCAGTGCGTTGGGTTTTCTTGACACTGAAGCTTTCTTT; CDR3aa: CASSALGFLDTEAFF
v_gene: TRBV4-2; j_gene: TRBJ2-7; d_gene: -; abundance: -; CDR3nt: TGTGCCAGCAGCCAAGACCAAGCCAGCTCCTACGAGCAGTACTTC; CDR3aa: CASSQDQASSYEQYF
v_gene: TRBV3-1/TRBV3-2; j_gene: TRBJ1-6; d_gene: TRBD1; abundance: -; CDR3nt: TGTGCCAGCAGCAACGGACAGGGGGGCAATTCACCCCTCCACTTT; CDR3aa: CASSNGQGGNSPLHF
v_gene: TRBV29-1; j_gene: TRBJ2-1; d_gene: TRBD2; abundance: once; CDR3nt: TGCAGCGTTGACCCTCAAGGGACTAGCGAATACAATGAGCAGTTCTTC; CDR3aa: CSVDPQGTSEYNEQFF
v_gene: TRBV7-9; j_gene: TRBJ2-7; d_gene: -; abundance: -; CDR3nt: TGTGCCAGCAGCGCAGAAATCGAGCAGTACTTC; CDR3aa: CASSAEIEQYF
v_gene: TRBV5-1; j_gene: TRBJ2-5; d_gene: -; abundance: -; CDR3nt: TGCGCCAGCAGGGGTACGACAGCTACTCAAGAGACCCAGTACTTC; CDR3aa: CASRGTTATQETQYF
v_gene: TRBV9; j_gene: TRBJ1-1; d_gene: -; abundance: -; CDR3nt: TGTGCCAGCAGCGTAGTTCAGACACTACTACCGGGCACTGAAGCTTTCTTT; CDR3aa: CASSVVQTLLPGTEAFF
v_gene: TRBV2; j_gene: TRBJ2-3; d_gene: -; abundance: -; CDR3nt: TGTGCCAGCAGGGGGGGCGCGGCAGATACGCAGTATTTT; CDR3aa: CASRGGAADTQYF
v_gene: TRBV3-1/TRBV3-2; j_gene: TRBJ2-2; d_gene: -; abundance: -; CDR3nt: TGTGCCAGCAGCCAAATACGCACCGGGGAGCTGTTTTTT; CDR3aa: CASSQIRTGELFF
v_gene: TRBV5-6; j_gene: TRBJ2-3; d_gene: TRBD1; abundance: -; CDR3nt: TGTGCCAGCAGCTTAAGGGGGACAGGGTGGACAGATACGCAGTATTTT; CDR3aa: CASSLRGTGWTDTQYF
v_gene: TRBV30; j_gene: TRBJ1-5; d_gene: -; abundance: -; CDR3nt: TGTGCCTGGAGTGCGGGGCGGACTAGCAATCAGCCCCAGCATTTT; CDR3aa: CAWSAGRTSNQPQHF
v_gene: TRBV7-9; j_gene: TRBJ2-3; d_gene: -; abundance: -; CDR3nt: TGTGCCAGCAGCATTAGGGCCCGAAGCACAGATACGCAGTATTTT; CDR3aa: CASSIRARSTDTQYF
v_gene: TRBV7-9; j_gene: TRBJ2-3; d_gene: -; abundance: -; CDR3nt: TGTGCCAGCAGCTTAGGTGCTGGAGATACGCAGTATTTT; CDR3aa: CASSLGAGDTQYF
v_gene: TRBV20-1; j_gene: TRBJ1-2; d_gene: TRBD1; abundance: -; CDR3nt: TGCAGTGCTAGTAGGACAGGGGGCGCCGACACCTTC; CDR3aa: CSASRTGGADTF
v_gene: TRBV2; j_gene: TRBJ2-7; d_gene: -; abundance: -; CDR3nt: TGTGCCAGCAGTTTCCGGATTCCCGCTGCCTACGAGCAGTACTTC; CDR3aa: CASSFRIPAAYEQYF
v_gene: TRBV19; j_gene: TRBJ2-1; d_gene: TRBD1; abundance: -; CDR3nt: TGTGCCAGTAGTATAGGGGACAGGGCCTACAATGAGCAGTTCTTC; CDR3aa: CASSIGDRAYNEQFF
v_gene: TRBV9; j_gene: TRBJ2-1; d_gene: TRBD1; abundance: -; CDR3nt: TGTGCCAGCAGCCGCGGATCAGGGGGCAATGAGCAGTTCTTC; CDR3aa: CASSRGSGGNEQFF
v_gene: TRBV30; j_gene: TRBJ2-2; d_gene: -; abundance: -; CDR3nt: TGTGCCTGGGCGCCACTTTGGGGCGGGGAGCTGTTTTTT; CDR3aa: CAWAPLWGGELFF
v_gene: TRBV6-5; j_gene: TRBJ2-5; d_gene: TRBD2; abundance: -; CDR3nt: TGTGCCAGCAGCCCGGGACTGGGGGGGGTGGAGACCCAGTACTTC; CDR3aa: CASSPGLGGVETQYF
v_gene: TRBV19; j_gene: TRBJ1-1; d_gene: -; abundance: few; CDR3nt: TGTGCCAGTATGGGCAGGGTCGACACTGAAGCTTTCTTT; CDR3aa: CASMGRVDTEAFF
v_gene: TRBV6-4; j_gene: TRBJ2-6; d_gene: TRBD1; abundance: -; CDR3nt: TGTGCCAGCAGGGGACAGGGGGCCAACGTCCTGACTTTC; CDR3aa: CASRGQGANVLTF
v_gene: TRBV27; j_gene: TRBJ1-2; d_gene: -; abundance: -; CDR3nt: TGTGCCAGCAGTTTCTCCACACACCTTGGGGATGGCTACACCTTC; CDR3aa: CASSFSTHLGDGYTF
v_gene: TRBV6-5; j_gene: TRBJ2-1; d_gene: -; abundance: -; CDR3nt: TGTGCCAGCTCCCCGGGGCGTTACAATGAGCAGTTCTTC; CDR3aa: CASSPGRYNEQFF
v_gene: TRBV19; j_gene: TRBJ1-6; d_gene: -; abundance: -; CDR3nt: TGTGCCAGTAGTATAGTCCAAAAGGGATCACCCCTCCACTTT; CDR3aa: CASSIVQKGSPLHF
v_gene: TRBV29-1; j_gene: TRBJ2-7; d_gene: TRBD1; abundance: -; CDR3nt: TGCAGCGCGACAGGGGGCGCTCAGTACGAGCAGTACTTC; CDR3aa: CSATGGAQYEQYF
v_gene: TRBV7-9; j_gene: TRBJ2-5; d_gene: -; abundance: -; CDR3nt: TGTGCCAGCAGCCACTACCGTGACAGCCAAGAGACCCAGTACTTC; CDR3aa: CASSHYRDSQETQYF
v_gene: TRBV28; j_gene: TRBJ2-7; d_gene: -; abundance: once; CDR3nt: TGTGCCAGCAGTTTAGCGTTGGGCAGGGAGTACGAGCAGTACTTC; CDR3aa: CASSLALGREYEQYF
v_gene: TRBV21-1; j_gene: TRBJ1-5; d_gene: -; abundance: few; CDR3nt: TGTGCCAGCAGCAAAGGGACAGCAACAAAGGGCAATCAGCCCCAGCATTTT; CDR3aa: CASSKGTATKGNQPQHF